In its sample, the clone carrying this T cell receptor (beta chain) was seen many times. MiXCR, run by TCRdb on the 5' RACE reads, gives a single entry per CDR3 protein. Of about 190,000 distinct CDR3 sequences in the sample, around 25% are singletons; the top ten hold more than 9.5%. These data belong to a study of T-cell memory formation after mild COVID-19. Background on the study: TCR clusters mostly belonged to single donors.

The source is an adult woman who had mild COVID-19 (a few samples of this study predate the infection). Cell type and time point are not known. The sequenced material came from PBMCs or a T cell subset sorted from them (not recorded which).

The CDR3 spells CASSYSPGGAKNIQYF. CDR3 coding DNA: TGTGCCAGCAGTTACTCCCCGGGGGGAGCCAAAAACATTCAGTACTTC. This chain connects TRBV6-5 to TRBJ2-4; 7 positions match TRBD2. CDR3 length: 16 amino acids. Germline CDR1 reads MNHEY; CDR2 reads SVGAGI. Trimming took 0 bases from V and 0 from J; bases not matched to a gene: 2.